These 18 T cell receptor beta chains share one sample of origin, sequenced in a study of cytomegalovirus exposure and HLA in healthy donors. In the PCR, 60 Vbeta and 13 Jbeta primers were used. Sequencing used immunoSEQ multiplex PCR; TCRdb keeps in-frame clones, though not all of them. The data hold around 130,000 clones, with about 81% observed a single time. Sequencing used PBMCs. The receptors derive from a man aged 35 to 55 in good health and CMV-seronegative.

The chain joins TRBV10-3 to TRBJ2-7, with D possibly being TRBD1 (6 bases). This CDR3 has 14 residues. Germline CDR1 is ENHRY and CDR2 is SYGVKD. The V and J ends lost 6 bases and 5 bases respectively, with 17 bases between them. The CDR3 coding sequence is TGTGCCATCAGAGGCCGGGACAAGGCCCACGAGCAGTACTTC. Translation gives CAIRGRDKAHEQYF.

This rearrangement joins TRBV2 to TRBJ2-1, with a tentative D call TRBD1 (5 bases). Germline loops: CDR1 SNHLY, CDR2 FYNNEI. V was cut by 8 bases and J by 7 bases, with 18 bases left in between. This CDR3 is 14 amino acids long. CDR3 residues: CASDTGDGKNEQFF. The CDR3 nucleotides read TGTGCCAGCGATACAGGAGACGGAAAAAATGAGCAGTTCTTC.

V usage is TRBV5-1 and J usage is TRBJ1-1, with 7 bases aligning to TRBD1. With V trimmed by 7 bases and J by 4 bases, 10 bases remained unmatched. This CDR3 is built from 14 residues. Germline CDR1 SGHRS, CDR2 YFSETQ. The chain's CDR3 is CASRSGTVVTEAFF. The CDR3, as DNA: TGCGCCAGCCGATCCGGGACAGTTGTCACTGAAGCTTTCTTT.

V gene TRBV11-3 combines with J gene TRBJ2-2, with a tentative D call TRBD2 (6 bases). Germline CDR1 and CDR2: SGHNT and YENEEA. CDR3 length: 17 amino acids. V was trimmed by 5 bases and J by 10 bases, leaving 26 bases between them. CDR3: CASSRGTTLFGGSELFF. CDR3 nucleotides: TGTGCCAGCAGCCGCGGAACGACACTGTTTGGGGGGTCGGAGCTGTTTTTT.

The V gene is TRBV15, the J gene TRBJ2-7; perhaps TRBD2 as D (6 bases). With 3 bases removed from V and 1 base from J, the gap between germline ends came to 13 bases. This CDR3 comprises 15 residues. Germline CDR1 is LNHNV and CDR2 is YYDKDF (reference sequence). DNA of the CDR3: TGTGCCACCAGCAGCCCCGGTGGGGGGTCCTACGAGCAGTACTTC. As protein: CATSSPGGGSYEQYF.

This clone was observed a single time. V is TRBV11-2 and J is TRBJ2-7, with a possible D match to TRBD2 (5 bases). V lost 3 bases and J lost 2, with 14 bases in between. CDR1 and CDR2 (germline): SGHAT, FQNNGV. The CDR3 is 15 amino acids. The CDR3, as DNA: TGTGCCAGCAGCTTCGGCGAGGGTATCGCCTACGAGCAGTACTTC. Protein product: CASSFGEGIAYEQYF.

The chain carries TRBV27 and TRBJ2-1; 7 nucleotides line up with TRBD2. This CDR3 comprises 16 residues. Germline V gene sequence: CDR1 MNHEY, CDR2 SMNVEV (reference sequence). Germline trimming cut 2 bases from V and 0 bases from J; bases unmatched to any gene: 4. The CDR3 loop is CASSLGAGASYNEQFF. In nucleotides, the CDR3 is TGTGCCAGCAGTTTAGGGGCGGGAGCCTCCTACAATGAGCAGTTCTTC.

The chain carries TRBV9 and TRBJ1-6, with TRBD1 matching over 8 bases. With V trimmed by 8 bases and J by 5 bases, 3 bases remained unmatched. This CDR3 spans 13 amino acids. Germline CDR1 SGDLS, CDR2 YYNGEE. CDR3 in amino acids: CASGTGDNSPLHF. In DNA form, the CDR3 reads TGTGCCAGTGGGACAGGTGATAATTCACCCCTCCACTTT.

V is TRBV20-1 and J is TRBJ2-3, with D hard to call. V shed 3 bases and J shed 9 bases, with 10 bases lying between them. This CDR3 contains 11 residues. Per the germline V gene, CDR1 is DFQATT and CDR2 is SNEGSKA (reference sequence). This CDR3 reads CSARGTSTQYF. The CDR3 region has the DNA TGCAGTGCTAGGGGCACGTCCACGCAGTATTTT.

The CDR3 sequence is CASSPRTSGTLEQYF. The CDR3 DNA reads as TGTGCCAGCAGCCCCCGGACTAGCGGGACCCTCGAGCAGTACTTC. The chain combines TRBV7-6 with TRBJ2-7; 12 bases are shared with TRBD2. The CDR3 has 15 amino acids. V lost 5 bases, J lost 6 bases, and 8 bases stayed unmatched. Per germline, CDR1 SGHVS and CDR2 FNYEAQ.

This clone has just one count. The genes are TRBV7-9 and TRBJ1-6; D is unclear. CDR3 length: 13 amino acids. V lost 3 bases and J lost 8, with 8 bases in between. Looked up from germline, CDR1 is SEHNR and CDR2 is FQNEAQ (reference sequence). The CDR3 loop is CASSLAGHSPLHF. The CDR3 DNA is TGTGCCAGCAGCTTGGCGGGTCATTCACCCCTCCACTTT.

The chain combines TRBV2 with TRBJ1-1; D not certain. The germline V gene encodes CDR1 SNHLY and CDR2 FYNNEI. The germline V and J ends were trimmed by 7 bases and 7 bases, with 16 bases remaining between them. This CDR3 contains 13 residues. Written as DNA, the CDR3 is TGTGCCAGCATAGCCTCGATGGCGGGTGAAGCTTTCTTT. Protein sequence: CASIASMAGEAFF.

The chain joins TRBV27 to TRBJ2-7; TRBD1 is a possible D gene (6 bases). This CDR3 has 13 residues. Germline V gene lookup returns CDR1 MNHEY and CDR2 SMNVEV (reference sequence). The V gene lost 5 bases and the J gene lost 4 bases, with 12 bases spanning the gap. In DNA form, the CDR3 reads TGTGCCAGCAGTCCTACACAGGGTTACGAGCAGTACTTC. Its protein product is CASSPTQGYEQYF.

This clone showed up just once. This rearrangement joins TRBV9 to TRBJ2-1, with 10 bases fitting TRBD2. Germline V lookup: CDR1 SGDLS, CDR2 YYNGEE. The CDR3 spans 15 residues. V gave up 4 bases and J gave up 3 bases; unmatched junction bases: 4. As DNA, the CDR3 is TGTGCCAGCAGCCCGCGGACTAGCGGCTACAATGAGCAGTTCTTC. It codes for CASSPRTSGYNEQFF.

This clone has only one observation. The chain employs TRBV14 and TRBJ1-2, with 8 bases identical to TRBD1. CDR1 SGHDN and CDR2 FVKESK come from the germline V gene. CDR3 length: 17 residues. V shed 4 bases and J 4 bases; nucleotides not matched to a gene: 14. CDR3 loop: CASSPLRTGNYGYGYTF. The CDR3 nucleotides read TGTGCCAGCAGCCCGCTTAGGACAGGGAATTATGGCTATGGCTACACCTTC.

This clone has a single count. J is TRBJ2-7 and V is TRBV19; TRBD2 agrees at 11 bases. CDR3 size: 14 residues. Germline CDR1 and CDR2: LNHDA and SQIVND (reference sequence). After removal of 8 bases from V and 3 bases from J, the junction contained 6 bases not matched to a gene. CDR3 bases: TGTGCCAGTGTTATAGCGGGAGGGAACTACGAGCAGTACTTC. It is translated as CASVIAGGNYEQYF.

This clone was detected only a few times. The J gene is TRBJ2-3, the V gene TRBV5-1; 9 nucleotides agree with TRBD1. This CDR3 comprises 14 residues. Germline CDR1 reads SGHRS; CDR2 reads YFSETQ. Trimming at V came to 0 bases and at J to 5 bases, leaving 1 base not matched to a gene. CDR3 sequence (DNA): TGCGCCAGCAGCTTGGGACAGGGGGAAGATACGCAGTATTTT. Protein sequence: CASSLGQGEDTQYF.

CDR3 bases: TGTGCCACCAGCAAGACGGACAGCACTGGAAACACCATATATTTT. As protein: CATSKTDSTGNTIYF. The chain uses TRBV15 and TRBJ1-3, with D perhaps TRBD1 (6 bases). The length of the CDR3 is 15 residues. Germline values: CDR1 LNHNV, CDR2 YYDKDF (reference sequence). V shed 4 bases and J shed 2 bases, with 12 bases lying between them.